This T cell receptor (beta chain) was obtained from a study of cytomegalovirus exposure and HLA in healthy donors. The PCR had 60 Vbeta and 13 Jbeta primers. The data were produced by immunoSEQ multiplex PCR, yet TCRdb's version contains in-frame clones alone and is incomplete. Here the sample spans under 130,000 clones, about 81% being singletons. The length of the CDR3 is 15 residues. Germline V gene lookup returns CDR1 GTSNPN and CDR2 SVGIG (reference sequence). After removal of 0 bases from V and 7 bases from J, the junction contained 7 bases not matched to a gene. Broader study findings: Researchers reportedly found TCR beta sequences accurately predicted most subjects' HLA-A and HLA-B alleles. Earlier findings revealed that most TCR beta V segments proved productive either about 90% or about 30% of the time. Sequencing probably produced one cluster of sequence variants that were highly shared. V- and J-gene trimming of TCR beta was linked (in a later analysis) to a missense DCLRE1C variant.

This clone was found once. Its specificity is not known. V gene TRBV30 combines with J gene TRBJ1-5, with TRBD1 identical over 9 bases. Sequencing was done on a sample of PBMCs. The sequence derives from a man aged 25 to 40 in good health and CMV-seronegative. The CDR3 DNA is TGTGCCTGGAGTGTCCGGGACAGGGCGTGGCAGCCCCAGCATTTT. This codes for CAWSVRDRAWQPQHF.